The rows below give T cell receptor beta chains drawn from one sample of a study of T cell responses to AZD1222 COVID-19 vaccine. Data came from immunoSEQ multiplex PCR; TCRdb stores just in-frame clones and leaves some out. The table has roughly 120,000 clones, roughly 93% seen once. Specimen: peripheral blood, collected on day 0 of AZD1222 vaccination. The receptors were gathered from an adult in good health. CDR3s leave out the opening cysteine and the closing phenylalanine or tryptophan. Fields, in order: V gene, J gene, CDR3 protein.

>TRBV19|TRBJ1-1
ASNLGTEAF
>TRBV30|TRBJ2-2
AWSVLNDGSGELF
>TRBV11-3|TRBJ1-1
ASSNGGTGTEAF
>TRBV6-5|TRBJ2-7
ASVIGYEQY
>TRBV28|TRBJ1-2
ATGARYGYT
>TRBV29-1|TRBJ2-5
SVTGHQETQY
>TRBV28|TRBJ1-3
ASSYRGLVGNTIY
>TRBV28|TRBJ1-5
ASSLRGTAINQPQH
>TRBV7-9|TRBJ2-1
ASSSLAGVNNEQF
>TRBV27|TRBJ2-2
AVVGSGELF
>TRBV11-3|TRBJ2-1
ASSQRGDNEQF
>TRBV3-1/TRBV3-2|TRBJ2-5
ASSFRAQGQGTETQY
>TRBV5-1|TRBJ1-2
ASSLPGQAVSGGYT
>TRBV6-1|TRBJ2-2
ASSDEQRNTGELF
>TRBV7-9|TRBJ2-3
AAPGGPSTDTQY
>TRBV28|TRBJ2-3
ASSGTRAADTQY
>TRBV7-9|TRBJ2-7
ASRSDRYEQY
>TRBV25-1|TRBJ1-1
ASSETTGTEAF
>TRBV5-4|TRBJ2-3
ASSSGLAPDTQY
>TRBV27|TRBJ2-7
ASRRGGGEQY
>TRBV5-1|TRBJ2-2
ASSQGPGELF
>TRBV5-1|TRBJ2-5
ASSSPGGPRETQY